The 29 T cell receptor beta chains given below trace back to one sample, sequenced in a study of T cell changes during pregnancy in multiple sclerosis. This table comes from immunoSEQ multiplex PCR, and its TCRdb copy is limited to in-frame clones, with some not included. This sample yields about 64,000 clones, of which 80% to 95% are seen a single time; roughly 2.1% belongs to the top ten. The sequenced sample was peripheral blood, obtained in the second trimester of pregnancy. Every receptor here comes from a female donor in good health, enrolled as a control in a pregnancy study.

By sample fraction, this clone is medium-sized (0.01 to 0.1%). The CDR3 is CASSPRGGSGDEQFF. The CDR3 DNA is TGTGCCAGCAGCCCACGGGGAGGGTCTGGGGATGAGCAGTTCTTC. J is TRBJ2-1 and V is TRBV6-4, with 7 bases fitting TRBD2. CDR3 length equals 15 residues. The junction had 13 bases not matched to a gene; V was cut back by 6 bases and J by 8 bases. Germline V gives CDR1 MRHNA, CDR2 SNTAGT.

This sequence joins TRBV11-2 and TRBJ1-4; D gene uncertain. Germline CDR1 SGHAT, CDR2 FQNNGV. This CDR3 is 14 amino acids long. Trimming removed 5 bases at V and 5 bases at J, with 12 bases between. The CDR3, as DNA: TGTGCCAGCAGCCAAAACCGGGGAAATGAAAAACTGTTTTTT. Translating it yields CASSQNRGNEKLFF.

CDR3 in DNA: TGTGCCAGCAGTTTAAGGTCTGGAGACAATGAGCAGTTCTTC. Amino acids: CASSLRSGDNEQFF. The chain recombines TRBV27 with TRBJ2-1; D is unclear. V was cut by 2 bases and J by 5 bases, with 10 bases left in between. This CDR3 has 14 amino acids. Per germline, CDR1 MNHEY and CDR2 SMNVEV (reference sequence).

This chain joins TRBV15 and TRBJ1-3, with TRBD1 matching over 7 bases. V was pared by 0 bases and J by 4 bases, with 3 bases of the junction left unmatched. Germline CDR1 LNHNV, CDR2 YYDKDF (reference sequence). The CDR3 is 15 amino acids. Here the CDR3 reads CATSRDPGGGNTIYF. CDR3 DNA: TGTGCCACCAGCAGAGATCCAGGGGGGGGAAACACCATATATTTT.

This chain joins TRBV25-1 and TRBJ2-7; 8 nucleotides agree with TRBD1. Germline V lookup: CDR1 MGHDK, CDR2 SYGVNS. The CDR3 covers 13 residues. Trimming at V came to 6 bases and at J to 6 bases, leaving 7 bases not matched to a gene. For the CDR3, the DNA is TGTGCCAGCAGGAGGACAGGGTGGGGCGAGCAGTACTTC. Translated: CASRRTGWGEQYF.

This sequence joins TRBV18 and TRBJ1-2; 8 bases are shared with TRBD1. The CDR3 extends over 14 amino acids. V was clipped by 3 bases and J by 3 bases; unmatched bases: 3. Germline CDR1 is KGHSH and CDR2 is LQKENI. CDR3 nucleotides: TGTGCCAGCTCACCGCAGGGGGCCGACTATGGCTACACCTTC. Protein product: CASSPQGADYGYTF.

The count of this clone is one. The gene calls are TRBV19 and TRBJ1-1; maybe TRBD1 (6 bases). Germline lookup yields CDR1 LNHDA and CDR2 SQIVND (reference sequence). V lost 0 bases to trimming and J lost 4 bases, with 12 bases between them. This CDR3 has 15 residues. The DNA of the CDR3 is TGTGCCAGTAGTATAGATGCAGGGGAGAGCACTGAAGCTTTCTTT. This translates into CASSIDAGESTEAFF. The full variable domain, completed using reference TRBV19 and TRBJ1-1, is DGGITQSPKYLFRKEGQNVTLSCEQNLNHDAMYWYRQDPGQGLRLIYYSQIVNDFQKGDIAEGYSVSREKKESFPLTVTSAQKNPTAFYLCASSIDAGESTEAFFGQGTRLTVV.

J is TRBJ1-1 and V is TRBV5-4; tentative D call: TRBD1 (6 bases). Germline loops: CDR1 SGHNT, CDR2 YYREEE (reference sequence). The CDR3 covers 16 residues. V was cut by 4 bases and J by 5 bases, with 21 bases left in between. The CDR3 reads CASSPNSWGGFTEAFF. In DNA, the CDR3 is TGTGCCAGCAGCCCCAACTCTTGGGGGGGCTTTACTGAAGCTTTCTTT. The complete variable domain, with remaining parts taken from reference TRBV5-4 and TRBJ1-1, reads ETGVTQSPTHLIKTRGQQVTLRCSSQSGHNTVSWYQQALGQGPQFIFQYYREEENGRGNFPPRFSGLQFPNYSSELNVNALELDDSALYLCASSPNSWGGFTEAFFGQGTRLTVV.

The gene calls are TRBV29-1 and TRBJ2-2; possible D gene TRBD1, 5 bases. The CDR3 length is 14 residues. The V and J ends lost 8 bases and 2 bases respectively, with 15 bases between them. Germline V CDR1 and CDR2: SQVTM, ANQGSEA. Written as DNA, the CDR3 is TGCAGCATATCTGGGGCAGCAAACACCGGGGAGCTGTTTTTT. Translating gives CSISGAANTGELFF.

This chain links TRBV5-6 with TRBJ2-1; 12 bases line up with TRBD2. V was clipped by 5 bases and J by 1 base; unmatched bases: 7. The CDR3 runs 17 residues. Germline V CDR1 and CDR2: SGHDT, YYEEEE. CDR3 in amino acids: CASSPTSGRTSYNEQFF. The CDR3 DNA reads TGTGCCAGCAGTCCGACTAGCGGGAGAACGTCCTACAATGAGCAGTTCTTC.

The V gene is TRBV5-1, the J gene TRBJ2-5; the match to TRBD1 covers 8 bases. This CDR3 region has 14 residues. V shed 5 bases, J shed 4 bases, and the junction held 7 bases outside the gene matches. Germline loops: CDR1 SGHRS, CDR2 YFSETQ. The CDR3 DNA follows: TGCGCCAGCAGTTCTTCAGGGGGCGGAGAGACCCAGTACTTC. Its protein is CASSSSGGGETQYF.

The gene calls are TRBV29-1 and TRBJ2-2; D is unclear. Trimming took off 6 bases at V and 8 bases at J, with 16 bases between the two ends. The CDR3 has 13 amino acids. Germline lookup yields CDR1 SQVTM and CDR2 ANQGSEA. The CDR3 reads CSVPAPQSGELFF. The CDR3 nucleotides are TGCAGCGTCCCAGCGCCCCAGTCGGGGGAGCTGTTTTTT.

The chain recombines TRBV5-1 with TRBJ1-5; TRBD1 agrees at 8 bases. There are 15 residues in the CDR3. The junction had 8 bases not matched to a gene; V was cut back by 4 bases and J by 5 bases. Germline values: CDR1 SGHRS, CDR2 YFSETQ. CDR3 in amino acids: CASSAVPGQDQPQHF. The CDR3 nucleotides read TGCGCCAGCAGCGCCGTCCCGGGACAGGATCAGCCCCAGCATTTT.

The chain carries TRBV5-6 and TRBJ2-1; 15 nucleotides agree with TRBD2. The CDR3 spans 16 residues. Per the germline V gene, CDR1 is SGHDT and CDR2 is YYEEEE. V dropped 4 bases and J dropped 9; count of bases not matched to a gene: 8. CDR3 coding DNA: TGTGCCAGCAGCCAGGGACTAGCGGGGGGCCAGGGTGAGCAGTTCTTC. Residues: CASSQGLAGGQGEQFF. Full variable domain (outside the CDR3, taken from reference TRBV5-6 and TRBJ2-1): DAGVTQSPTHLIKTRGQQVTLRCSPKSGHDTVSWYQQALGQGPQFIFQYYEEEERQRGNFPDRFSGHQFPNYSSELNVNALLLGDSALYLCASSQGLAGGQGEQFFGPGTRLTVL.

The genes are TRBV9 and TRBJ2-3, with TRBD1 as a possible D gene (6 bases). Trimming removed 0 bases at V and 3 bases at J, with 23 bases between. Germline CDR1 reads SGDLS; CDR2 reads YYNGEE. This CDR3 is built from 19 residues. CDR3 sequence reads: CASSVEEGEQGVRTDTQYF. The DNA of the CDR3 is TGTGCCAGCAGCGTAGAAGAAGGTGAACAGGGCGTTAGGACAGATACGCAGTATTTT.

CDR3 in amino acids: CSVENTNYGYTF. Written as DNA, the CDR3 is TGCAGCGTTGAAAATACTAACTATGGCTACACCTTC. The chain has TRBV29-1 and TRBJ1-2; D ambiguous. Trimming shortened V by 2 bases and J by 0 bases, and 4 bases separated the two germline ends. Germline values: CDR1 SQVTM, CDR2 ANQGSEA. There are 12 residues in the CDR3.

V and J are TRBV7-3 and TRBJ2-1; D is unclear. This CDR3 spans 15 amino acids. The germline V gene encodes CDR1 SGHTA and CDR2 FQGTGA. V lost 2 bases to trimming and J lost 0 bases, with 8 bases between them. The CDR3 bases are TGTGCCAGCAGCTTATCCCCAAACTCCTACAATGAGCAGTTCTTC. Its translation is CASSLSPNSYNEQFF. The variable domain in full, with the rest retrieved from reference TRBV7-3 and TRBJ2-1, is GAGVSQTPSNKVTEKGKYVELRCDPISGHTALYWYRQSLGQGPEFLIYFQGTGAADDSGLPNDRFFAVRPEGSVSTLKIQRTERGDSAVYLCASSLSPNSYNEQFFGPGTRLTVL.

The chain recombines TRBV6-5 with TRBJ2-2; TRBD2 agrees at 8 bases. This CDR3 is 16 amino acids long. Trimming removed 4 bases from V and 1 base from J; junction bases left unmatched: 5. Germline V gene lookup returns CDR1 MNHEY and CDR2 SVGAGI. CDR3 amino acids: CASSSLAGRNTGELFF. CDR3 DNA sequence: TGTGCCAGCAGTTCCCTAGCGGGCAGGAACACCGGGGAGCTGTTTTTT.

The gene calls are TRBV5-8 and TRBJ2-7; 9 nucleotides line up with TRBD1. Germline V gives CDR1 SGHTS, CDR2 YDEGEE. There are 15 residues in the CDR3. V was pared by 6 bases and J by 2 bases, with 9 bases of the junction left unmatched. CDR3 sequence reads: CASNLLRTGAYEQYF. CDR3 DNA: TGTGCCAGCAACCTCCTTAGGACAGGGGCCTACGAGCAGTACTTC.

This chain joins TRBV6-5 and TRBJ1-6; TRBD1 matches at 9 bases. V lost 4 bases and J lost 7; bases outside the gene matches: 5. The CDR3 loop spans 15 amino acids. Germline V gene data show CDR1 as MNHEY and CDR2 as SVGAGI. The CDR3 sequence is CASSFVDRGNSPLHF. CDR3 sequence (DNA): TGTGCCAGCAGTTTCGTAGACAGGGGGAATTCACCCCTCCACTTT.

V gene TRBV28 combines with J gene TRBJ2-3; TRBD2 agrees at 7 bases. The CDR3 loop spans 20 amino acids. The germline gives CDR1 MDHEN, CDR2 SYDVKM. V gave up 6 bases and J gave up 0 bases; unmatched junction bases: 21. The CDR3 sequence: CASSPGAAGLSVWSTDTQYF. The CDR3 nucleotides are TGTGCCAGCAGCCCCGGAGCAGCGGGATTGTCGGTATGGAGCACAGATACGCAGTATTTT.

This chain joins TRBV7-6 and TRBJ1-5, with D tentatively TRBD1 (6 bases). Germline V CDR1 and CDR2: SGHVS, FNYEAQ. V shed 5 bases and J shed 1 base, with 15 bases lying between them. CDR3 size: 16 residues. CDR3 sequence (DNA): TGTGCCAGCAGCCCCCGAGGGGGTTCCAGCAATCAGCCCCAGCATTTT. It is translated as CASSPRGGSSNQPQHF.

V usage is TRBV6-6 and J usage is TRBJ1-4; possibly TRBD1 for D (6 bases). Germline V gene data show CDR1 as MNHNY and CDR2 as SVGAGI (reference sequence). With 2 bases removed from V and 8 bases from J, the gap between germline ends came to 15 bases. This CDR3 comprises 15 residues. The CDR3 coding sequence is TGTGCCAGCAGTTACGATGACAGGTTCTTCGAAAAACTGTTTTTT. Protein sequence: CASSYDDRFFEKLFF.

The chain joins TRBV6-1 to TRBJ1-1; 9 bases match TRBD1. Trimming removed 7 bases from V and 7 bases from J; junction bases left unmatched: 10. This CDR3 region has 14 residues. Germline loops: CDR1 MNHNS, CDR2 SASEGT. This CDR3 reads CASMPGTGHIEAFF. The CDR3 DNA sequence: TGTGCCAGCATGCCCGGGACAGGGCACATTGAAGCTTTCTTT.

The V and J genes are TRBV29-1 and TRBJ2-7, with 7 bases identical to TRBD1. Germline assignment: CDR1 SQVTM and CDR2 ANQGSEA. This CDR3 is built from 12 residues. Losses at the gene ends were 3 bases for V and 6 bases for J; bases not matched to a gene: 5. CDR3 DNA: TGCAGCGTTGAGACAGGGTCAATCGAGCAGTACTTC. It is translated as CSVETGSIEQYF.

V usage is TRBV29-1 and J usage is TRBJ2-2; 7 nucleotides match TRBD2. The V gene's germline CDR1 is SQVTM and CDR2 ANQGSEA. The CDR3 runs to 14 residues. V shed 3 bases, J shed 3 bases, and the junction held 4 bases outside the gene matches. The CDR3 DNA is TGCAGCGTTGAGAAGGGACTATACACCGGGGAGCTGTTTTTT. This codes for CSVEKGLYTGELFF.

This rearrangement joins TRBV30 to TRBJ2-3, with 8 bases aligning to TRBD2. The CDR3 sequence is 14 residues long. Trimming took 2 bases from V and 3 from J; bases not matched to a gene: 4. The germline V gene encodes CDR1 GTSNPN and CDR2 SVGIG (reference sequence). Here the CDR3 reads CAWSLSGATDTQYF. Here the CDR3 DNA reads TGTGCCTGGAGTCTTAGCGGGGCGACAGATACGCAGTATTTT.

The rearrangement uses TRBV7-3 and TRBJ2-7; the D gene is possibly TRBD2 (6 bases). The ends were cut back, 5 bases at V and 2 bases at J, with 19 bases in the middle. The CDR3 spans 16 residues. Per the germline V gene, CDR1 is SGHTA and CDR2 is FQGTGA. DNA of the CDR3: TGTGCCAGCAGCCGAAGCCGTGGTAGCGGTACCTACGAGCAGTACTTC. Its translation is CASSRSRGSGTYEQYF.

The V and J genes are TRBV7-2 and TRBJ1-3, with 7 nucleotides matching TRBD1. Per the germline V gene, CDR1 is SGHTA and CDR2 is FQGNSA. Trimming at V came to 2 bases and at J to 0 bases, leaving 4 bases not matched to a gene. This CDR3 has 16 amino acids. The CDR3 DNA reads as TGTGCCAGCAGCTTACAAGGGGGCAGCTCTGGAAACACCATATATTTT. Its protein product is CASSLQGGSSGNTIYF.